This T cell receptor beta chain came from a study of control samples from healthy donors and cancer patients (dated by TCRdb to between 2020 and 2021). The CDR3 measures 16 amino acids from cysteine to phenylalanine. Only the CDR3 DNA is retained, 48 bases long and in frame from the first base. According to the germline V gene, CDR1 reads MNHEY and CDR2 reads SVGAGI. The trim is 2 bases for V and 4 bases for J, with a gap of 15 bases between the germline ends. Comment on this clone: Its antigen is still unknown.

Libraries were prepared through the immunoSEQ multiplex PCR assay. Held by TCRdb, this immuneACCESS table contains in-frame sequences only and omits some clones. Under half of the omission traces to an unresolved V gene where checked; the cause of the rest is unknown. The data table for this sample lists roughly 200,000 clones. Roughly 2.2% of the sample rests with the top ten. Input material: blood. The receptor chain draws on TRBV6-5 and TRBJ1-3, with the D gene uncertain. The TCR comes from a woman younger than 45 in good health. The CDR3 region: CASSYLTASPGNTIYF. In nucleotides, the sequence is TGTGCCAGCAGTTACCTGACCGCAAGTCCAGGAAACACCATATATTTT.